This T cell receptor beta chain is drawn from a study of T cell repertoires in cytomegalovirus infection (dated by TCRdb to about 2019). Concerning the study at large: The peptide stimulations were aimed at well-studied HLA-B-restricted epitopes as well as recently identified HLA-C-restricted CMV epitopes, whose presentation resists viral immunomodulation. Donor HLA type was relevant to the analysis, as public TCR beta signatures indicated carriage of CMV infection together with the matching HLA type. The full study reports these points: In the ex vivo response, HLA-C-restricted CMV-specific TCR beta clonotypes were dominant, and in two of eight donors the single most frequent clonotype came from this HLA-C-restricted group. In both this cohort and an independent cohort of 352 donors, the cumulative frequency of public TCR beta family members distinguished carriers of CMV infection plus the relevant HLA type.

These reads were obtained on an Illumina HiSeq 1500. TCRdb reprocessed the public reads (quality trimming at Q25 with fastp, clone calling with MiXCR) and kept in-frame beta chains. Rows are unified per CDR3 protein, each entry keeping the most common DNA and genes. The sample has 700,000 to 850,000 distinct CDR3 sequences on record, about 31% of them singletons. The top ten constitute approximately 13% of the sample. The treatment or condition label corresponds to: in vitro stimulation with specific CMV peptide epitopes to enrich CMV-specific T cells. The V end loses 3 bases and the J end loses 0 bases, and a stretch of 13 bases separates them. CDR1 and CDR2, per the germline V gene, are KGHDR and SFDVKD. The CDR3 covers 17 residues, taking in both the cysteine and the phenylalanine. The DNA shown is the 51-base CDR3, in frame from base 1. Comments on this clonotype: Its antigen specificity is not known. Base qualities are not at hand, and no much larger clone is one base apart.

Recombination joined TRBV24-1 with TRBJ1-4, with the identity of the D gene unclear. This receptor was identified in a human donor in good health (CMV status not recorded). Some clones in this sample may be carry-over from other donors' samples. The material sequenced was cultured CD8+ T cells from PBMCs, taken from culture after CMV antigen stimulation. Read as DNA, the sequence is TGTGCCACCAGTGATCTCCTCCTCTCTTCAACTAATGAAAAACTGTTTTTT. Translated, this is CATSDLLLSSTNEKLFF.